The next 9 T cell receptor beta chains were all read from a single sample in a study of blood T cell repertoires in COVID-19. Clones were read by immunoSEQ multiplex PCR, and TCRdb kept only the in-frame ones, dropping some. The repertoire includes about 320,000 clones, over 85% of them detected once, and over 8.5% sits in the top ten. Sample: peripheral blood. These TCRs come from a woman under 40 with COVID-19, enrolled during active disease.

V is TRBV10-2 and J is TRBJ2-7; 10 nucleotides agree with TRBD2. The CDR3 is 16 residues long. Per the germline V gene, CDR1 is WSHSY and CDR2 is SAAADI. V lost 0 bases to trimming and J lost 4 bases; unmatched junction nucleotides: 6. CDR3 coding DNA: TGCGCCAGCAGTGAGTCGGGGAGCGGGGGGGGATACGAGCAGTACTTC. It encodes CASSESGSGGGYEQYF.

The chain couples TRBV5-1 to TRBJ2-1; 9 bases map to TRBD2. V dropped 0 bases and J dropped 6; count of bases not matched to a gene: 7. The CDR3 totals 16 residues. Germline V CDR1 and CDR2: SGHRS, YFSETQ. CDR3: CASSLEGSGGLNEQFF. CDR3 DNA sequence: TGCGCCAGCAGCTTGGAAGGTAGCGGGGGACTCAATGAGCAGTTCTTC.

Here the CDR3 DNA reads TGTGCCAGCCGCCCGACAAATTCCTACGAGCAGTACTTC. As protein: CASRPTNSYEQYF. The gene calls are TRBV7-9 and TRBJ2-7; D is undetermined. Germline-derived CDR1 and CDR2 are SEHNR and FQNEAQ (reference sequence). Trimming left V 8 bases short and J 1 base short, with 12 bases between. CDR3 length: 13 residues. Drawing the rest from reference TRBV7-9 and TRBJ2-7, the complete variable domain is DTGVSQNPRHKITKRGQNVTFRCDPISEHNRLYWYRQTLGQGPEFLTYFQNEAQLEKSRLLSDRFSAERPKGSFSTLEIQRTEQGDSAMYLCASRPTNSYEQYFGPGTRLTVT.

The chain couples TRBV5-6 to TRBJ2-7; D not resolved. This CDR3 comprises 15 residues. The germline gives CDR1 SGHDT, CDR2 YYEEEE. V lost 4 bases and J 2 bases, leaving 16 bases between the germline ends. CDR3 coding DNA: TGTGCCAGCAGCGACACCACCGACACCACCTACGAGCAGTACTTC. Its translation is CASSDTTDTTYEQYF.

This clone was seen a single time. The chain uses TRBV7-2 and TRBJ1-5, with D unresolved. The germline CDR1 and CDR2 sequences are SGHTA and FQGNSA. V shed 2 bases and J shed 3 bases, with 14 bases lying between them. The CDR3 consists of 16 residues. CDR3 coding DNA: TGTGCCAGCAGCTTACGTTTAGTAATAAACAATCAGCCCCAGCATTTT. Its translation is CASSLRLVINNQPQHF.

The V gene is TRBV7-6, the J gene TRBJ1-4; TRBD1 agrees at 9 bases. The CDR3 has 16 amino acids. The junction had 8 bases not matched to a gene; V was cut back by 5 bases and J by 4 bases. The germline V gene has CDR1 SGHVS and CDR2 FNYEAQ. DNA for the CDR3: TGTGCCAGCAGCCCTAGACAGGGGGTTAATAATGAAAAACTGTTTTTT. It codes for CASSPRQGVNNEKLFF.

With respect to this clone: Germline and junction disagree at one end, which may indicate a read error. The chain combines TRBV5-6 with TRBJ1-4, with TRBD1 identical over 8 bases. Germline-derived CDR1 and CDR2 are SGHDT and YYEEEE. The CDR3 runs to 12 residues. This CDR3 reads CASSLLQGGAQF. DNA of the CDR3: TGTGCCAGCAGCTTACTACAGGGGGGGGCACAATTT. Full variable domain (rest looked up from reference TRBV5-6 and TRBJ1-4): DAGVTQSPTHLIKTRGQQVTLRCSPKSGHDTVSWYQQALGQGPQFIFQYYEEEERQRGNFPDRFSGHQFPNYSSELNVNALLLGDSALYLCASSLLQGGAQFGSGTQLSVL.

The chain's CDR3 is CASSFSRAAIPYEQYF. The CDR3 nucleotides are TGCGCCAGCAGCTTTTCGAGGGCAGCCATTCCCTACGAGCAGTACTTC. J is TRBJ2-7 and V is TRBV5-1, with TRBD2 as a possible D gene (5 bases). V lost 2 bases, J lost 2 bases, and 17 bases lay in between. In germline, CDR1 is SGHRS, CDR2 YFSETQ. This CDR3 has 16 residues.

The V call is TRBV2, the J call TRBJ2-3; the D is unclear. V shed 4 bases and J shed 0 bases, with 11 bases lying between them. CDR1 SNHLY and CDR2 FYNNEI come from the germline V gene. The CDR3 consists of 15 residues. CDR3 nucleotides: TGTGCCAGCAGTGGACTTACCATTAGCACAGATACGCAGTATTTT. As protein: CASSGLTISTDTQYF.